This TCR beta chain stems from a study of early T cells in non-severe SARS-CoV-2 infection. This clonotype was observed a handful of times. Its antigen remains unidentified. From the 5' RACE reads, TCRdb called clonotypes with MiXCR, one entry per CDR3 protein. The data show tens of thousands of distinct CDR3 sequences, 14% seen once. General observations from the study: Reliance on VDJdb matching favored anti-spike CD8 responses; private and CD4 specificities were missed.

The trim removed 5 bases at V and 2 bases at J, leaving 9 bases unmatched. Germline CDR1 and CDR2: DFQATT and SNEGSKA (reference sequence). This CDR3 has 14 amino acids. The TCR was taken from an adult who was a healthcare worker with PCR-confirmed SARS-CoV-2 infection or an uninfected control (not recorded which). The chain has TRBV20-1 and TRBJ2-7, with 7 bases fitting TRBD1. The sample was whole blood. CDR3 DNA: TGCAGTGCTGATACTTCACAGGGGACCTACGAGCAGTACTTC. This encodes CSADTSQGTYEQYF.